The clone carrying this T cell receptor beta chain has at least ten counts. Its target is not known. The use of genomic DNA as template underpinned the TCR beta VDJ and CDR3 profiling. In TCRdb, the reads were re-called with MiXCR into one record per CDR3 protein. The sample yields roughly 500,000 distinct CDR3 sequences, under 40% seen once. V lost 2 bases, J lost 3 bases, and 6 bases stayed unmatched. CDR3 length equals 14 residues. The germline V gene has CDR1 DFQATT and CDR2 SNEGSKA (reference sequence). Selection for sequencing was limited to patients who had shown CD8+CD57+ cell expansion by flow cytometry. Severe acquired aplastic anemia was present in all patients. Blood samples were obtained from patients who had received no prior therapy. The data belong to a study of CD8+CD57+ T cells in acquired aplastic anemia. Study-level information: On average, sorted CD4+ and CD8+ cells gave 3.2 ug of DNA.

Study-wide results and caveats: Patients did not significantly differ from controls in CD8+ Simpson's diversity.

The rearrangement links TRBV20-1 to TRBJ1-2; 7 bases agree with TRBD1. This receptor was taken from a human donor with aplastic anemia. Sequencing was done on a sample of sorted CD4+, CD8+, or CD8+CD57+ T cells (not recorded which) from PBMCs. The CDR3: CSARKAGTDYGYTF. The CDR3 region has the DNA TGCAGTGCTAGAAAGGCAGGGACAGACTATGGCTACACCTTC.